A selection of T cell receptor beta chains follows, all from one sample in a study of CD8+ T cells in alopecia areata. TCRdb's table, derived via immunoSEQ multiplex PCR, lists solely in-frame clones and lacks some. Among about 210,000 clones listed, roughly three fifths were seen once. The source was CD4+ T cells sorted from blood, collected at approximately week 42, from a patient treated with tofacitinib. Receptor source: a human donor with alopecia areata. Both conserved end residues are part of each CDR3. D genes are given only for firm matches. The listing skips clone size in some rows; elsewhere it reads once, few, many or a size class.

d_call | j_call | clone_size | v_call | cdr3_nt | cdr3_aa
. | TRBJ1-1 | . | TRBV18 | TGTGCCAGCTCACCACGTGCCCCGGGCCCCGACACTGAAGCTTTCTTT | CASSPRAPGPDTEAFF
. | TRBJ2-5 | . | TRBV11-2 | TGTGCCAGCAGCCTGGGACGACGGGGGACAGAGACCCAGTACTTC | CASSLGRRGTETQYF
. | TRBJ2-5 | once | TRBV29-1 | TGCAGCGGGGGCCTCCAAGAGACCCAGTACTTC | CSGGLQETQYF
. | TRBJ1-6 | . | TRBV5-1 | TGCGCCAGCAGGGTGGGGACGGTTGATAATTCACCCCTCCACTTT | CASRVGTVDNSPLHF
. | TRBJ1-1 | . | TRBV20-1 | TGCAGTTCAACCCACGACACTGAAGCTTTCTTT | CSSTHDTEAFF
. | TRBJ2-7 | . | TRBV2 | TGTGCCAGCAGTGAAGAGACAGGATACGAGCAGTACTTC | CASSEETGYEQYF
. | TRBJ2-2 | . | TRBV2 | TGTGCCAGCCTGCTAGGGTATCCGAACACCGGGGAGCTGTTTTTT | CASLLGYPNTGELFF
TRBD1 | TRBJ2-1 | . | TRBV7-9 | TGTGCCAGCAGTCTCACAGGGGTGGTTTCCAATGAGCAGTTCTTC | CASSLTGVVSNEQFF
. | TRBJ1-6 | . | TRBV4-3 | TGCGCCAGCAGCCAAGAGATCCAGGGTTTGCATAATTCACCCCTCCACTTT | CASSQEIQGLHNSPLHF
. | TRBJ2-1 | . | TRBV20-1 | TGCAGTGCTCACAACTTCGATGAGCAGTTCTTC | CSAHNFDEQFF
. | TRBJ1-5 | . | TRBV6-1 | TGTGCCAGCATTCCCAGCCACAATCAGCCCCAGCATTTT | CASIPSHNQPQHF
. | TRBJ2-3 | . | TRBV4-3 | TGCGCCAGCAGCCAAGATCTGACGGGGCGCACAGATACGCAGTATTTT | CASSQDLTGRTDTQYF
. | TRBJ1-1 | few | TRBV5-1 | TGCGCCAGCAGCCTGGAAGCAGCTAACACTGAAGCTTTCTTT | CASSLEAANTEAFF
. | TRBJ2-2 | . | TRBV21-1 | TGTGCCAGCAGCTGTCCGGGACAGCAAAACACCGGGGAGCTGTTTTTT | CASSCPGQQNTGELFF
. | TRBJ1-6 | . | TRBV6-5 | TGTGCCAGCAGTTACGACAGAAGAGGTGGATCACCCCTCCACTTT | CASSYDRRGGSPLHF
. | TRBJ2-2 | . | TRBV4-1 | TGCGCCAGCAGCCCTAAAACCGGGCCTAACACCGGGGAGCTGTTTTTT | CASSPKTGPNTGELFF
TRBD2 | TRBJ2-3 | . | TRBV5-1 | TGCGCCAGCAGCGCCGGGCTAGCGGGGGGGCGAAGCACAGATACGCAGTATTTT | CASSAGLAGGRSTDTQYF
. | TRBJ1-2 | . | TRBV11-2 | TGTGCCAGCAGCTTAATGGGGAGGGCCTATGGCTACACCTTC | CASSLMGRAYGYTF
TRBD2 | TRBJ2-7 | few | TRBV5-1 | TGCGCCAGCAGCCCAACTAGCGGGGGGACAACCCCCTACGAGCAGTACTTC | CASSPTSGGTTPYEQYF
TRBD1 | TRBJ2-5 | . | TRBV5-5 | TGTGCCAGCAGCCCCGGATTTGGACAGGGGCTAGAGACCCAGTACTTC | CASSPGFGQGLETQYF
. | TRBJ1-2 | once | TRBV2 | TGTGCCAGCAATGGCTACACCTTC | CASNGYTF
. | TRBJ1-5 | . | TRBV12-5 | TGTGCTAGTAGCTATCGGGTCGATCAGCCCCAGCATTTT | CASSYRVDQPQHF
. | TRBJ2-1 | . | TRBV4-1 | TGCGCCAGCAGCCCAGGCCCCCTGACACACCGCTCCTACAATGAGCAGTTCTTC | CASSPGPLTHRSYNEQFF
. | TRBJ2-3 | . | TRBV7-2 | TGTGCCAGCAGCCCCCGACTAGCAGATACGCAGTATTTT | CASSPRLADTQYF
. | TRBJ2-1 | few | TRBV29-1 | TGCAGCGTTCCCGGGGGGTTCTTC | CSVPGGFF
. | TRBJ1-1 | . | TRBV29-1 | TGCAGCGTTGTTACCGGGTCGGGGGAAGCTTTCTTT | CSVVTGSGEAFF
TRBD1 | TRBJ1-5 | . | TRBV19 | TGTGCCAGTACCCCCGGGGGACAGGGTGGTAATCAGCCCCAGCATTTT | CASTPGGQGGNQPQHF
TRBD1 | TRBJ1-6 | . | TRBV30 | TGTGCCTGGAGAACAGGGGATAATTCACCCCTCCACTTT | CAWRTGDNSPLHF
TRBD2 | TRBJ2-5 | . | TRBV7-2 | TGTGCCAGCAGCCTTCTAGCGGCCCTACAAGAGACCCAGTACTTC | CASSLLAALQETQYF
. | TRBJ1-2 | . | TRBV2 | TGTGCCAGCAGGGAGATTGACTATGGCTACACCTTC | CASREIDYGYTF
. | TRBJ1-1 | . | TRBV7-9 | TGTGCCAGCAGCTCCATGGGGGGCCTGAACACTGAAGCTTTCTTT | CASSSMGGLNTEAFF
. | TRBJ2-7 | . | TRBV6-6 | TGTGCCAGCAGTCCTACGAGCTACGAGCAGTACTTC | CASSPTSYEQYF
. | TRBJ2-7 | few | TRBV29-1 | TGCAGCGTTGAAGATCATACACTAGGCTACGAGCAGTACTTC | CSVEDHTLGYEQYF
TRBD1 | TRBJ2-2 | . | TRBV7-9 | TGTGCCAGCAGCTTATACGACAGGGTGGGAGAGGAGCTGTTTTTT | CASSLYDRVGEELFF
. | TRBJ2-3 | . | TRBV6-5 | TGTGCCAGCAGTTCCCCAGATACGCAGTATTTT | CASSSPDTQYF
. | TRBJ2-1 | . | TRBV6-5 | TGTGCCAGCTCCCGCGGGGTCTCCTACAATGAGCAGTTCTTC | CASSRGVSYNEQFF
. | TRBJ1-2 | . | TRBV2 | TGTGCCAGCCACAAGGAATATGGCTACACCTTC | CASHKEYGYTF
TRBD2 | TRBJ2-2 | . | TRBV7-2 | TGTGCCAGCAGCGCCAGCACGGGGGCTAGCGGGATCATAGGGGAGCTGTTTTTT | CASSASTGASGIIGELFF
. | TRBJ2-1 | . | TRBV5-1 | TGCGCCAGCAGCTTGGGGCGGGGGCGCTCCTACAATGAGCAGTTCTTC | CASSLGRGRSYNEQFF
TRBD1 | TRBJ1-1 | . | TRBV29-1 | TGCAGCGTTGAAGTACAGGGGGCGCACACTGAAGCTTTCTTT | CSVEVQGAHTEAFF
. | TRBJ1-5 | . | TRBV30 | TGTGCCTGGAGTCCTGGGGATGGTCAGCCCCAGCATTTT | CAWSPGDGQPQHF
. | TRBJ1-5 | . | TRBV30 | TGTGCCTGGAGTGATGGGCAGAATCAGCCCCAGCATTTT | CAWSDGQNQPQHF
. | TRBJ2-1 | . | TRBV7-9 | TGTGCCAGCAGCTTAGATGGGGGGAGCTACAATGAGCAGTTCTTC | CASSLDGGSYNEQFF
. | TRBJ2-2 | once | TRBV5-6 | TGTGCCAGCAGTCCAGGGGGGCCCACCGGGGAGCTGTTTTTT | CASSPGGPTGELFF
. | TRBJ1-2 | . | TRBV2 | TGTGCCAGCGATTCCCCAACCCCGACCTTC | CASDSPTPTF
TRBD1 | TRBJ1-6 | . | TRBV27 | TGTGCCAGCGGACCGAGATCCGGGACAGGAAATTCACCCCTCCACTTT | CASGPRSGTGNSPLHF
TRBD1 | TRBJ2-7 | . | TRBV29-1 | TGCAGCGTGAGAGAACAGGGGGCCACCTACGAGCAGTACTTC | CSVREQGATYEQYF
. | TRBJ1-1 | . | TRBV29-1 | TGCAGCGTACAGGTCACTGAAGCTTTCTTT | CSVQVTEAFF
TRBD1 | TRBJ1-5 | . | TRBV2 | TGTGCCAGCAGTGCGGGACAGGGGTCACAGCCCCAGCATTTT | CASSAGQGSQPQHF
TRBD1 | TRBJ1-4 | few | TRBV7-9 | TGTGCCAGCACCGGGACAGGCGCTAATGAAAAACTGTTTTTT | CASTGTGANEKLFF
TRBD2 | TRBJ2-3 | . | TRBV2 | TGTGCCAGCAGAACCTATTCAGCGGGGGGAGATACGCAGTATTTT | CASRTYSAGGDTQYF